This TCR beta chain is from a study of blood T cell repertoires in COVID-19. Turning to the study itself: There were acute and convalescent COVID-19 samples, and they came from the United States, Italy and Spain. T cells, B-cell-depleted T cells, or PBMCs provided the cDNA or gDNA that served as material.

The V and J ends lost 4 bases and 8 bases, in that order; junction bases with no gene match: 4. CDR3 length: 12 amino acids. CDR1 and CDR2 (germline): SEHNR, FQNEAQ (reference sequence). In the original processing: Amplifying reference gene primers gave estimates of nucleated cell counts. Clones were read by immunoSEQ multiplex PCR, and TCRdb kept only the in-frame ones, dropping some. The V and J calls and clone size come from that table; D and trimming were worked out from the DNA. The data show fewer than 110,000 clones, over 60% seen once. Sequencing was performed on peripheral blood. The TCR sequence derives from a man aged 65 to 85 with acute or convalescent COVID-19. The V call is TRBV7-9, the J call TRBJ1-1, with 7 bases that match TRBD1. Written as DNA, the CDR3 is TGTGCCAGCAGCTACGAGGACAGGGAAGCTTTCTTT. Its translation is CASSYEDREAFF. Full variable domain (remainder filled in from reference TRBV7-9 and TRBJ1-1): DTGVSQNPRHKITKRGQNVTFRCDPISEHNRLYWYRQTLGQGPEFLTYFQNEAQLEKSRLLSDRFSAERPKGSFSTLEIQRTEQGDSAMYLCASSYEDREAFFGQGTRLTVV.